The 32 T cell receptor beta chains listed next were all sequenced from one sample in a study of OX40 agonist ivuxolimab in advanced cancers. Library preparation employed the immunoSEQ multiplex PCR assay. TCRdb holds this immuneACCESS table with in-frame rearrangements only. Some clones are missing; in checked studies, unresolved V genes explain under half, and the rest has no known cause. Here the sample has about 66,000 clones; about 91% occur a single time. 2.8% of the sample comes from the top ten. This specimen consisted of CD4+ or CD8+ T cells sorted from blood, obtained in a trial of the OX40 agonist ivuxolimab. Receptors originate from an adult with an advanced solid tumor such as melanoma, head and neck, liver or kidney cancer.

The V call is TRBV5-1, the J call TRBJ2-5, with D possibly matching TRBD1 (6 bases). The CDR3 loop spans 13 amino acids. The V and J ends lost 9 bases and 4 bases respectively, with 16 bases between them. Germline V CDR1 and CDR2: SGHRS, YFSETQ. The CDR3 DNA reads as TGCGCCACCTCTCTACAGGGACGAGAGACCCAGTACTTC. Protein: CATSLQGRETQYF.

This chain connects TRBV4-3 to TRBJ1-2; 11 bases agree with TRBD1. V lost 4 bases to trimming and J lost 2 bases; unmatched junction nucleotides: 6. CDR1 and CDR2 (germline): LGHNA, YSLEER. The CDR3 spans 16 residues. Here the CDR3 DNA reads TGCGCCAGCAGCCGCCTCCGGGACAGGGGGAACTATGGCTACACCTTC. Translating gives CASSRLRDRGNYGYTF.

The V call is TRBV30, the J call TRBJ2-7, with TRBD1 matching 8 bases. Germline V CDR1 and CDR2: GTSNPN, SVGIG (reference sequence). Trimming at V came to 3 bases and at J to 0 bases, leaving 7 bases not matched to a gene. The CDR3 spans 15 residues. This CDR3 is CAWRPWTGSSYEQYF. CDR3 coding DNA: TGTGCCTGGAGACCATGGACAGGGTCCTCCTACGAGCAGTACTTC. The full variable domain, completed using reference TRBV30 and TRBJ2-7, is SQTIHQWPATLVQPVGSPLSLECTVEGTSNPNLYWYRQAAGRGLQLLFYSVGIGQISSEVPQNLSASRPQDRQFILSSKKLLLSDSGFYLCAWRPWTGSSYEQYFGPGTRLTVT.

This clone was detected many times. The chain couples TRBV7-3 to TRBJ2-5; D unclear. Trimming stripped 5 bases from V and 4 bases from J, with 8 bases between. The CDR3 covers 12 residues. The germline V gene encodes CDR1 SGHTA and CDR2 FQGTGA. CDR3 in amino acids: CASSPSGETQYF. The CDR3 DNA is TGTGCCAGCAGCCCAAGTGGAGAGACCCAGTACTTC. Drawing the rest from reference TRBV7-3 and TRBJ2-5, the complete variable domain is GAGVSQTPSNKVTEKGKYVELRCDPISGHTALYWYRQSLGQGPEFLIYFQGTGAADDSGLPNDRFFAVRPEGSVSTLKIQRTERGDSAVYLCASSPSGETQYFGPGTRLLVL.

The genes are TRBV10-3 and TRBJ1-1; a weak D match, TRBD1 (6 bases). Germline V gives CDR1 ENHRY, CDR2 SYGVKD. This CDR3 comprises 14 residues. V was shortened by 3 bases and J by 0 bases, with 8 bases between the two germline ends. The CDR3 DNA reads TGTGCCATCAGTGACCAGGGGTTGAACACTGAAGCTTTCTTT. It translates to CAISDQGLNTEAFF.

The chain recombines TRBV30 with TRBJ1-3; 7 bases are a match to TRBD1. V lost 5 bases, J lost 3 bases, and 4 bases stayed unmatched. The CDR3 has 13 residues. The V gene's germline CDR1 is GTSNPN and CDR2 SVGIG (reference sequence). The CDR3 DNA follows: TGTGCCTGGTGTAGGGGGCTTGGAAACACCATATATTTT. Its translation is CAWCRGLGNTIYF.

The rearrangement uses TRBV19 and TRBJ2-2, with TRBD1 matching over 8 bases. The length of the CDR3 is 14 residues. Germline values: CDR1 LNHDA, CDR2 SQIVND (reference sequence). The V segment lost 8 bases and the J segment 7 bases; nucleotides outside the gene matches: 9. CDR3: CASRPGTGFGELFF. CDR3 nucleotide sequence: TGTGCCAGTCGACCCGGGACAGGATTCGGGGAGCTGTTTTTT.

The chain employs TRBV7-9 and TRBJ1-2; the D is unclear. Trimming removed 5 bases from V and 2 bases from J, with 9 bases in between. The CDR3 is 13 amino acids. Germline V gene lookup returns CDR1 SEHNR and CDR2 FQNEAQ (reference sequence). For the CDR3, the DNA is TGTGCCAGCAGCCCGGACGGAAACTATGGCTACACCTTC. This translates into CASSPDGNYGYTF.

V and J are TRBV2 and TRBJ2-7; D may correspond to TRBD1 or TRBD2 (5 bases each). Trimming stripped 6 bases from V and 0 bases from J, with 12 bases between. The CDR3 runs to 14 residues. The germline V gene has CDR1 SNHLY and CDR2 FYNNEI. The CDR3 region is CASRDRGSSYEQYF. In DNA, the CDR3 is TGTGCCAGCAGAGACCGGGGCAGCTCCTACGAGCAGTACTTC. Filled out from reference TRBV2 and TRBJ2-7, the complete variable domain reads EPEVTQTPSHQVTQMGQEVILRCVPISNHLYFYWYRQILGQKVEFLVSFYNNEISEKSEIFDDQFSVERPDGSNFTLKIRSTKLEDSAMYFCASRDRGSSYEQYFGPGTRLTVT.

The CDR3: CASSGQGAGTGELFF. Written as DNA, the CDR3 is TGTGCCAGCAGCGGACAGGGGGCGGGCACCGGGGAGCTGTTTTTT. V usage is TRBV9 and J usage is TRBJ2-2; 10 bases align to TRBD1. Losses at the gene ends were 3 bases for V and 4 bases for J; bases not matched to a gene: 3. The CDR3 is 15 residues long. Germline assignment: CDR1 SGDLS and CDR2 YYNGEE.

This chain uses TRBV6-5 with TRBJ1-5; no clear D. Trimming removed 4 bases at V and 11 bases at J, with 12 bases between. Germline V CDR1 and CDR2: MNHEY, SVGAGI. The CDR3 sequence is 12 residues long. CDR3 sequence: CASSWEARSQHF. CDR3 nucleotide sequence: TGTGCCAGCAGTTGGGAAGCCCGTTCCCAGCATTTT.

This chain links TRBV10-3 with TRBJ2-1; D gene unclear. This CDR3 is built from 12 residues. CDR1 and CDR2 from the germline V gene are ENHRY and SYGVKD. V shed 6 bases and J shed 2 bases, with 5 bases lying between them. The CDR3 loop reads CAISPTYNEQFF. The CDR3 nucleotides read TGTGCCATCAGCCCCACCTACAATGAGCAGTTCTTC.

The rearrangement joins TRBV19 to TRBJ1-2; D gene unclear. Germline V CDR1 and CDR2: LNHDA, SQIVND (reference sequence). V lost 9 bases to trimming and J lost 4 bases, with 15 bases between them. The CDR3 is 13 residues long. DNA for the CDR3: TGTGCCAGCCGTCGCTTAGAGGGCTATGGCTACACCTTC. Its translation is CASRRLEGYGYTF.

The chain joins TRBV25-1 to TRBJ2-1; 8 nucleotides match TRBD2. The germline CDR1 and CDR2 sequences are MGHDK and SYGVNS. CDR3 length equals 18 residues. J was trimmed by 6 bases and V by 1 base; bases with no gene match: 14. The CDR3 here is CASSESPGGGDWGNEQFF. The DNA of the CDR3 is TGTGCCAGCAGTGAATCCCCCGGGGGGGGCGACTGGGGCAATGAGCAGTTCTTC.

V usage is TRBV18 and J usage is TRBJ2-7; D uncertain. This CDR3 spans 12 amino acids. The V end lost 4 bases, the J end lost 0 bases, and 4 bases lay between the germline ends. Germline V gene lookup returns CDR1 KGHSH and CDR2 LQKENI. CDR3 bases: TGTGCCAGCTCACTAGACTCCTACGAGCAGTACTTC. This translates into CASSLDSYEQYF.

V and J are TRBV27 and TRBJ2-1; tentatively, D is TRBD2 (6 bases). Germline V gene sequence: CDR1 MNHEY, CDR2 SMNVEV (reference sequence). Trimming removed 8 bases from V and 10 bases from J, with 18 bases in between. This CDR3 region has 13 residues. The CDR3 here is CASGGSYGGEQFF. CDR3 nucleotide sequence: TGTGCCAGCGGGGGGTCTTACGGCGGGGAGCAGTTCTTC.

The genes are TRBV19 and TRBJ1-2; 7 positions agree with TRBD1. The V and J ends lost 6 bases and 3 bases, in that order; junction bases with no gene match: 7. Germline V gene data show CDR1 as LNHDA and CDR2 as SQIVND (reference sequence). The CDR3 sequence is 14 residues long. The CDR3 nucleotides read TGTGCCAGTAGGAGGACAGGTGGGGACTATGGCTACACCTTC. This codes for CASRRTGGDYGYTF.

The J gene is TRBJ2-7, the V gene TRBV9, with unresolved D. V was pared by 0 bases and J by 3 bases, with 7 bases between. Germline loops: CDR1 SGDLS, CDR2 YYNGEE. This CDR3 comprises 13 residues. The CDR3 nucleotides are TGTGCCAGCAGCGTAGCTGTAGACTACGAGCAGTACTTC. Protein sequence: CASSVAVDYEQYF.

The chain carries TRBV4-3 and TRBJ2-2, with D perhaps TRBD2 (6 bases). CDR1 is LGHNA, CDR2 YSLEER, per germline. The CDR3 sequence is 14 residues long. Deletions cut 3 bases from V and 7 bases from J, with 12 bases between. CDR3 loop: CASSHTSFFGELFF. CDR3 nucleotide sequence: TGCGCCAGCAGCCACACTAGCTTTTTCGGGGAGCTGTTTTTT.

The chain recombines TRBV5-6 with TRBJ2-6, with 9 positions matching TRBD1. The CDR3 sequence is 18 residues long. CDR1 is SGHDT, CDR2 YYEEEE, per germline. V gave up 0 bases and J gave up 0 bases; unmatched junction bases: 4. Here the CDR3 reads CASSLEGTGTSGANVLTF. The CDR3 DNA reads as TGTGCCAGCAGCTTGGAAGGGACAGGGACCTCTGGGGCCAACGTCCTGACTTTC.

Of note for this clone: A read error may produce the germline difference seen at one junction end. The chain has TRBV5-3 and TRBJ1-1; D gene unclear. TRBV5-3 is marked as an open reading frame, function uncertain. This CDR3 has 15 amino acids. The CDR3 sequence: CASSQDRRIGTEAFF. CDR3 bases: TGCGCCAGCAGCCAAGATAGACGGATCGGCACTGAAGCTTTCTTT.

The V call is TRBV4-3, the J call TRBJ2-1, with D perhaps matching TRBD2 (6 bases). The germline V gene has CDR1 LGHNA and CDR2 YSLEER. The V end lost 1 base, the J end lost 6 bases, and 13 bases lay between the germline ends. This CDR3 is built from 15 residues. The CDR3 coding sequence is TGCGCCAGCAGCCAAGTGGCGGCGGGACGCAATGAGCAGTTCTTC. Translating it yields CASSQVAAGRNEQFF.

The table lists this clone with a few counts. The chain carries TRBV18 and TRBJ2-1; TRBD2 matches at 10 bases. This CDR3 region has 15 residues. V gave up 6 bases and J gave up 7 bases; unmatched junction bases: 9. In germline, CDR1 is KGHSH, CDR2 LQKENI. The CDR3 DNA reads TGTGCCAGCTCGTCTGCTAGCGGGAGAGGAAATGAGCAGTTCTTC. Protein sequence: CASSSASGRGNEQFF.

The chain joins TRBV6-5 to TRBJ1-4; D not resolved. The V gene's germline CDR1 is MNHEY and CDR2 SVGAGI. Trimming left V 4 bases short and J 4 bases short, with 10 bases between. The CDR3 has 14 residues. The CDR3: CASSLSASNEKLFF. Written as DNA, the CDR3 is TGTGCCAGCAGTTTGTCCGCTAGTAATGAAAAACTGTTTTTT.

This clone is a singleton in its sample. This chain uses TRBV6-5 with TRBJ1-1, with a possible D match to TRBD1 (5 bases). The V gene lost 2 bases and the J gene lost 2 bases, with 12 bases spanning the gap. The germline CDR1 and CDR2 sequences are MNHEY and SVGAGI. The CDR3 is 15 amino acids. Here the CDR3 reads CASSYGGRINTEAFF. The CDR3, as DNA: TGTGCCAGCAGTTACGGGGGTAGGATTAACACTGAAGCTTTCTTT.

The J gene is TRBJ2-7, the V gene TRBV10-3; D possibly uses TRBD1 or TRBD2 (5 bases each). Trimming took off 11 bases at V and 7 bases at J, with 18 bases between the two ends. Germline loops: CDR1 ENHRY, CDR2 SYGVKD. CDR3 length: 12 amino acids. CDR3 sequence: CAVQGDGEEQYF. In DNA, the CDR3 is TGTGCCGTCCAAGGGGACGGCGAGGAGCAGTACTTC.

The chain is built from TRBV11-3 and TRBJ2-5; TRBD1 matches at 10 bases. Germline V gene lookup returns CDR1 SGHNT and CDR2 YENEEA. CDR3 length equals 13 residues. The V and J ends lost 4 bases and 5 bases, in that order; junction bases with no gene match: 1. The CDR3 sequence: CASSSGQGETQYF. As DNA, the CDR3 is TGTGCCAGCAGCTCGGGACAGGGGGAGACCCAGTACTTC.

The chain is built from TRBV30 and TRBJ1-5; D perhaps matches TRBD1 (5 bases). This CDR3 has 13 residues. Germline loops: CDR1 GTSNPN, CDR2 SVGIG (reference sequence). V was pared by 1 base and J by 2 bases, with 6 bases between. CDR3 DNA sequence: TGTGCCTGGAGTGAAGGGGGCAATCAGCCCCAGCATTTT. This encodes CAWSEGGNQPQHF. The full variable domain, with the rest looked up from reference TRBV30 and TRBJ1-5, is SQTIHQWPATLVQPVGSPLSLECTVEGTSNPNLYWYRQAAGRGLQLLFYSVGIGQISSEVPQNLSASRPQDRQFILSSKKLLLSDSGFYLCAWSEGGNQPQHFGDGTRLSIL.

The chain employs TRBV20-1 and TRBJ2-7, with D maybe TRBD1 (6 bases). The CDR3 length is 11 residues. Germline loops: CDR1 DFQATT, CDR2 SNEGSKA (reference sequence). Trimming removed 5 bases at V and 5 bases at J, with 10 bases between. CDR3 sequence (DNA): TGCAGTGCTCGGGACAACAACGAGCAGTACTTC. As protein: CSARDNNEQYF.

The chain employs TRBV28 and TRBJ2-5, with a tentative D call TRBD2 (6 bases). Gene TRBJ2-7 matches the end of the DNA better, so the J call may be wrong. The germline V gene encodes CDR1 MDHEN and CDR2 SYDVKM. The CDR3 spans 12 residues. CDR3 residues: CASSLLAAEQYF. CDR3 bases: TGTGCCAGCAGTTTATTAGCGGCCGAGCAGTACTTC.

This CDR3 reads CASRSTDRHEQFF. DNA for the CDR3: TGTGCCAGCAGATCGACGGACAGGCATGAGCAGTTCTTC. The chain employs TRBV6-5 and TRBJ2-1, with 7 bases identical to TRBD1. CDR3 size: 13 residues. J gave up 8 bases and V 6 bases, and 7 bases lay outside the gene matches. The germline V gene has CDR1 MNHEY and CDR2 SVGAGI.

The CDR3 nucleotides are TGTGCCAGTCCGACTAGCGGGGTCTTCTACGAGCAGTACTTC. Protein product: CASPTSGVFYEQYF. The chain is built from TRBV19 and TRBJ2-7; 11 bases line up with TRBD2. V lost 8 bases and J lost 3; bases outside the gene matches: 6. This CDR3 contains 14 residues. Germline CDR1 reads LNHDA; CDR2 reads SQIVND (reference sequence).